This is a list of T cell receptor beta chains from one sample in a study of response to subunit inactivated influenza vaccine. TCRdb used MiXCR to reprocess the RT-PCR reads, holding one entry per CDR3 protein. The data hold some 500,000 distinct CDR3 sequences, with 13% observed a single time. The sequencing used PBMCs from blood, collected 35 to 45 days after vaccination. These receptors originate from a man aged 45-60 years who received an inactivated influenza vaccine. Both conserved end residues are part of each CDR3. Part of the rows lack a size; the others show once, few, many or a class for expanded clones.

>-|TRBJ1-6|TRBV20-1
CSAWGTGGADSHRSPLHF
>-|TRBJ1-2|TRBV29-1
CSGGADYGYTF
>-|TRBJ2-1|TRBV20-1
CSARDGGRAVYEQFF
>-|TRBJ2-1|TRBV5-1
CASSTSQGSYNEQFF
>many|TRBJ2-2|TRBV18
CASSSGTGELFF
>-|TRBJ2-7|TRBV7-9
CASSLARASINYEQYF
>-|TRBJ1-1|TRBV7-2
CASSRQSNTANTEAFF
>few|TRBJ1-1|TRBV29-1
CSVGGRVNTEAFF
>few|TRBJ1-1|TRBV5-5
CASRSGTLNTEAFF
>few|TRBJ2-7|TRBV29-1
CSVENRGRVYEQYF
>few|TRBJ1-1|TRBV10-3
CAIKKGLNTEAFF
>few|TRBJ2-1|TRBV7-2
CASSLQAEKQFF
>many|TRBJ2-3|TRBV12-3/TRBV12-4
CASTLRLAGPADTQYF
>few|TRBJ2-5|TRBV7-9
CASSFTVSRETQYF
>-|TRBJ2-1|TRBV5-1
CASSLRLAGEGEQFF
>-|TRBJ2-7|TRBV6-1
CASSGSGKTRYEQYF
>few|TRBJ2-7|TRBV7-9
CASSLLGTADPHEQYF
>-|TRBJ2-7|TRBV7-2
CASSLGPTGTYEQYF
>-|TRBJ1-2|TRBV24-1
CATSDRGTYYGYTF
>-|TRBJ2-1|TRBV18
CASSNPGRGYGEQFF
>-|TRBJ2-1|TRBV20-1
CSAQGISYNEQFF
>-|TRBJ2-1|TRBV7-9
CASSFPNRRIEQFF
>many|TRBJ2-3|TRBV29-1
CSINPASTDTQYF